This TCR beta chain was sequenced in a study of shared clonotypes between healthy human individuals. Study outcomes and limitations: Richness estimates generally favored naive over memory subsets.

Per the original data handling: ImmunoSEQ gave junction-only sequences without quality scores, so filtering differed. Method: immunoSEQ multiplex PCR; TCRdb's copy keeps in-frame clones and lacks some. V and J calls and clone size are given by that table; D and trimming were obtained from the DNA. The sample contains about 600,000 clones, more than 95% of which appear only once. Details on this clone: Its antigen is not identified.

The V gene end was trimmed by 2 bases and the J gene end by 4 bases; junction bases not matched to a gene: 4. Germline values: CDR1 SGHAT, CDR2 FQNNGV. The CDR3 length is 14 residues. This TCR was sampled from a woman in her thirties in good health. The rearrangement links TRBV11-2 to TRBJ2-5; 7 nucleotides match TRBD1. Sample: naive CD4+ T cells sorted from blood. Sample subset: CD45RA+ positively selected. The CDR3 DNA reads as TGTGCCAGCAGCTTAAGACAGGGTGGAGAGACCCAGTACTTC. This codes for CASSLRQGGETQYF.